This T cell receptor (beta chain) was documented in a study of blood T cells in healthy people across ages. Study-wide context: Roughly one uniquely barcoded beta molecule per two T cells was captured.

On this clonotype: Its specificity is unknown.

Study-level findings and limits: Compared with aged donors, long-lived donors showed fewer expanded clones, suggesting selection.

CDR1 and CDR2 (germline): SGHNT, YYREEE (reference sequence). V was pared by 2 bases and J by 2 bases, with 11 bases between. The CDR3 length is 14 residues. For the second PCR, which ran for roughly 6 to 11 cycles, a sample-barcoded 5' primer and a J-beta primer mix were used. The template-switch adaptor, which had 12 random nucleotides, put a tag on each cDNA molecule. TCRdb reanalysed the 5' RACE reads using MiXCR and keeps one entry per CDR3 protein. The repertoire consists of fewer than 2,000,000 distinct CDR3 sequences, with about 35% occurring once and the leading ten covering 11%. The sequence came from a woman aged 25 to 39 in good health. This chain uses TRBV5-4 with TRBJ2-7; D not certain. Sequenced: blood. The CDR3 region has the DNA TGTGCCAGCAGCTTTCCAGAGGCGACCTACGAGCAGTACTTC. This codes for CASSFPEATYEQYF.